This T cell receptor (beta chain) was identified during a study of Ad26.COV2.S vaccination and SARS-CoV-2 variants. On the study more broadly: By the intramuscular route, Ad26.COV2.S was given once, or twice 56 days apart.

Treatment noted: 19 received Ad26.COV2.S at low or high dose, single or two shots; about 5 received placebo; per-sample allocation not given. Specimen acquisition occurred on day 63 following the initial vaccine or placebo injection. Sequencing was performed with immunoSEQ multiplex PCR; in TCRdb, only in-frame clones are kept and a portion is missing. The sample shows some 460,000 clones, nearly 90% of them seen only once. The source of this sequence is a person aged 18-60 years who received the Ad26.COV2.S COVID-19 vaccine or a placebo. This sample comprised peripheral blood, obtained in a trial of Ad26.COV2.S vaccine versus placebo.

DNA for the CDR3: TGTGCCAGCAGCTTGACAGGGGATATTAGGGGGGAGCAGTACTTC. It encodes CASSLTGDIRGEQYF. The gene calls are TRBV7-9 and TRBJ2-7, with 8 bases fitting TRBD1. Germline V CDR1 and CDR2: SEHNR, FQNEAQ (reference sequence). Losses at the gene ends were 3 bases for V and 7 bases for J; bases not matched to a gene: 11. The CDR3 runs to 15 residues.